What follows are 24 T cell receptor beta chains derived from one specimen sequenced in a study of shared clonotypes between healthy human individuals. Repertoires were generated with immunoSEQ multiplex PCR, while TCRdb's copy carries only in-frame clones and drops some. Of about 2.2 million clones listed, 90% to 95% are singletons. It was CD45RO-negative cells, positively selected for CCR7, that made up naive CD8 cells, with terminally differentiated effector memory CD45RA+ cells excluded. Source material: naive CD8+ T cells from PBMCs. The receptors were gathered from a man aged 18 to 35 in good health. Some clones in this sample may be carry-over from other donors' samples.

This clone appeared once. The V and J genes are TRBV18 and TRBJ1-1; possibly TRBD1 for D (6 bases). Germline V gene lookup returns CDR1 KGHSH and CDR2 LQKENI. This CDR3 contains 13 residues. Between the trimmed V and J ends, which lost 0 bases and 6 bases, there was a span of 8 bases. Here the CDR3 DNA reads TGTGCCAGCTCACCACCCGCAGGGGCTGAAGCTTTCTTT. It encodes CASSPPAGAEAFF.

The rearrangement joins TRBV7-9 to TRBJ2-1; D ambiguous. Per germline, CDR1 SEHNR and CDR2 FQNEAQ (reference sequence). V lost 8 bases and J lost 4, with 18 bases in between. The CDR3 has 15 amino acids. CDR3 in DNA: TGTGCCAGCGCTTATCCCCTAGGTCGTTACAATGAGCAGTTCTTC. It specifies CASAYPLGRYNEQFF.

The chain employs TRBV9 and TRBJ2-2, with 12 bases lining up with TRBD2. The length of the CDR3 is 19 residues. V gave up 2 bases and J gave up 5 bases; unmatched junction bases: 13. From germline, CDR1 is SGDLS and CDR2 YYNGEE. The CDR3 reads CASSVETSGSRLETGELFF. CDR3 DNA: TGTGCCAGCAGCGTCGAGACTAGCGGGAGTAGGTTGGAGACCGGGGAGCTGTTTTTT.

This chain links TRBV6-1 with TRBJ1-2, with 7 bases matching TRBD1. J gave up 4 bases and V 2 bases, and 4 bases lay outside the gene matches. The length of the CDR3 is 14 residues. Germline V lookup: CDR1 MNHNS, CDR2 SASEGT. The chain's CDR3 is CASSELTGTYGYTF. The CDR3 nucleotides read TGTGCCAGCAGTGAACTGACAGGGACCTATGGCTACACCTTC.

A single count supports this clone. V and J are TRBV7-9 and TRBJ2-2; possibly TRBD1 for D (6 bases). Trimming removed 2 bases at V and 8 bases at J, with 15 bases between. Germline V lookup: CDR1 SEHNR, CDR2 FQNEAQ (reference sequence). This CDR3 spans 15 amino acids. CDR3 sequence (DNA): TGTGCCAGCAGCTTATCCTGGACAGTCGGGGGGGAGCTGTTTTTT. It translates to CASSLSWTVGGELFF. Full variable domain (missing parts from reference TRBV7-9 and TRBJ2-2): DTGVSQNPRHKITKRGQNVTFRCDPISEHNRLYWYRQTLGQGPEFLTYFQNEAQLEKSRLLSDRFSAERPKGSFSTLEIQRTEQGDSAMYLCASSLSWTVGGELFFGEGSRLTVL.

This chain connects TRBV13 to TRBJ1-2; TRBD1 might be the D (5 bases). The germline V and J ends were trimmed by 6 bases and 6 bases, with 20 bases remaining between them. The germline CDR1 and CDR2 sequences are PRHDT and FYEKMQ (reference sequence). The CDR3 totals 15 residues. The CDR3 spells CASSSLPGTGDGYTF. In DNA form, the CDR3 reads TGTGCCAGCAGTTCCCTCCCGGGCACAGGAGATGGCTACACCTTC.

The sample holds one count of this clone. CDR3 protein: CASSWTSGPVPLETGELFF. For the CDR3, the DNA is TGTGCCAGCAGTTGGACTAGCGGTCCCGTCCCCCTAGAGACCGGGGAGCTGTTTTTT. The genes are TRBV28 and TRBJ2-2; 10 nucleotides line up with TRBD2. The CDR3 totals 19 residues. Germline loops: CDR1 MDHEN, CDR2 SYDVKM. The J segment lost 5 bases and the V segment lost 4 bases, leaving 16 bases of the junction unmatched. The full variable domain, rest sourced from reference TRBV28 and TRBJ2-2, is DVKVTQSSRYLVKRTGEKVFLECVQDMDHENMFWYRQDPGLGLRLIYFSYDVKMKEKGDIPEGYSVSREKKERFSLILESASTNQTSMYLCASSWTSGPVPLETGELFFGEGSRLTVL.

The chain is built from TRBV13 and TRBJ2-7, with 9 nucleotides matching TRBD1. Germline lookup yields CDR1 PRHDT and CDR2 FYEKMQ (reference sequence). CDR3 length equals 19 residues. V was clipped by 0 bases and J by 4 bases; unmatched bases: 16. The chain's CDR3 is CASSLGTKGDRAVVYEQYF. The CDR3 nucleotides read TGTGCCAGCAGCTTAGGGACCAAGGGGGACAGGGCGGTTGTGTACGAGCAGTACTTC.

This chain connects TRBV4-2 to TRBJ1-3, with TRBD1 matching 7 bases. Germline lookup yields CDR1 LGHNA and CDR2 YNFKEQ. Unmatched junction bases numbered 14, after V lost 6 bases and J lost 0 bases. The CDR3 runs 18 residues. CDR3 amino acids: CASSSRGQLLTSGNTIYF. CDR3 in DNA: TGTGCCAGCAGTTCAAGGGGGCAACTACTCACCTCTGGAAACACCATATATTTT.

The J gene is TRBJ2-7, the V gene TRBV7-2, with D perhaps given as TRBD1 or TRBD2 (5 bases each). The CDR3 totals 12 residues. Germline-derived CDR1 and CDR2 are SGHTA and FQGNSA. With 5 bases removed from V and 6 bases from J, the gap between germline ends came to 11 bases. The CDR3: CASSPPGLEQYF. Written as DNA, the CDR3 is TGTGCCAGCAGCCCTCCGGGGCTCGAGCAGTACTTC.

The CDR3 is CASSPIGPGGNEQFF. CDR3 DNA: TGTGCCAGCAGCCCCATAGGCCCCGGGGGAAATGAGCAGTTCTTC. V usage is TRBV7-9 and J usage is TRBJ2-1, with D tentatively TRBD2 (6 bases). Germline V gene lookup returns CDR1 SEHNR and CDR2 FQNEAQ (reference sequence). This CDR3 has 15 amino acids. V dropped 5 bases and J dropped 7 bases, with 18 bases sitting between them.

V and J are TRBV5-8 and TRBJ1-5; unclear D gene. Trimming took 3 bases from V and 4 from J, leaving 11 bases between them. From germline, CDR1 is SGHTS and CDR2 YDEGEE. The CDR3 consists of 14 residues. The CDR3 DNA is TGTGCCAGCAGCTCAATAGGGAGTAATCAGCCCCAGCATTTT. Encoded protein: CASSSIGSNQPQHF.

The chain combines TRBV27 with TRBJ1-5; D might be TRBD1 (6 bases). Germline V gene sequence: CDR1 MNHEY, CDR2 SMNVEV (reference sequence). Between the trimmed V and J ends, which lost 5 bases and 0 bases, there was a span of 17 bases. The CDR3 length is 17 residues. The CDR3 region has the DNA TGTGCCAGCAGTGCCTTTTGGGACACCGATAGCAATCAGCCCCAGCATTTT. Translated: CASSAFWDTDSNQPQHF.

The chain is built from TRBV2 and TRBJ2-3; TRBD1 might be the D (5 bases). Germline V gene sequence: CDR1 SNHLY, CDR2 FYNNEI. This CDR3 is 14 amino acids long. The germline V and J ends were trimmed by 7 bases and 6 bases, with 17 bases remaining between them. The CDR3 DNA reads as TGTGCCAGCACTTTCCAGGGCCTCAGGGATACGCAGTATTTT. Residues: CASTFQGLRDTQYF.

This chain links TRBV5-4 with TRBJ2-7, with 16 bases matching TRBD2. There are 17 residues in the CDR3. Germline trimming cut 4 bases from V and 6 bases from J; bases unmatched to any gene: 10. The V gene's germline CDR1 is SGHNT and CDR2 YYREEE (reference sequence). CDR3 DNA: TGTGCCAGCAGCACCCCGGGACTAGCGGGAGGGCCGGGCGAGCAGTACTTC. Encoded protein: CASSTPGLAGGPGEQYF.

The rearrangement uses TRBV6-1 and TRBJ2-1, with D possibly TRBD1 on 6 matching bases. This CDR3 contains 15 residues. Trimming left V 0 bases short and J 3 bases short, with 9 bases between. Germline-derived CDR1 and CDR2 are MNHNS and SASEGT. The CDR3 DNA follows: TGTGCCAGCAGTGAAGCGGGGGCCCGCTACAATGAGCAGTTCTTC. The encoded protein is CASSEAGARYNEQFF.

The J gene is TRBJ2-1, the V gene TRBV10-3; 8 bases match TRBD2. The CDR3 runs 15 residues. Germline V gene data show CDR1 as ENHRY and CDR2 as SYGVKD. The trim removed 6 bases at V and 6 bases at J, leaving 10 bases unmatched. This CDR3 is CAIRGGPSGSNEQFF. In DNA, the CDR3 is TGTGCCATCAGGGGCGGTCCTAGCGGGTCCAATGAGCAGTTCTTC.

This clone was picked up a small number of times. The CDR3 region is CASSFTGLQTYSNQPQHF. The CDR3 coding sequence is TGTGCCAGCAGTTTCACGGGACTCCAGACATATAGCAATCAGCCCCAGCATTTT. The rearrangement uses TRBV28 and TRBJ1-5, with a possible D match to TRBD1 (5 bases). The CDR3 loop spans 18 amino acids. The germline CDR1 and CDR2 sequences are MDHEN and SYDVKM. The V end lost 3 bases, the J end lost 0 bases, and 18 bases lay between the germline ends. Full variable domain (remainder filled in from reference TRBV28 and TRBJ1-5): DVKVTQSSRYLVKRTGEKVFLECVQDMDHENMFWYRQDPGLGLRLIYFSYDVKMKEKGDIPEGYSVSREKKERFSLILESASTNQTSMYLCASSFTGLQTYSNQPQHFGDGTRLSIL.

This chain joins TRBV9 and TRBJ2-6; 10 nucleotides line up with TRBD1. The J segment lost 3 bases and the V segment lost 3 bases, leaving 12 bases of the junction unmatched. The CDR3 runs 19 residues. Germline V lookup: CDR1 SGDLS, CDR2 YYNGEE. CDR3: CASSGPGTGVGRGANVLTF. As DNA, the CDR3 is TGTGCCAGCAGCGGCCCCGGGACAGGGGTCGGTCGTGGGGCCAACGTCCTGACTTTC. Drawing the rest from reference TRBV9 and TRBJ2-6, the complete variable domain is DSGVTQTPKHLITATGQRVTLRCSPRSGDLSVYWYQQSLDQGLQFLIQYYNGEERAKGNILERFSAQQFPDLHSELNLSSLELGDSALYFCASSGPGTGVGRGANVLTFGAGSRLTVL.

V and J are TRBV6-6 and TRBJ2-5; the D is unclear. Germline CDR1 reads MNHNY; CDR2 reads SVGAGI (reference sequence). Between the trimmed V and J ends, which lost 2 bases and 2 bases, there was a span of 15 bases. This CDR3 is built from 16 residues. The CDR3 loop reads CASSYQGPVSQETQYF. For the CDR3, the DNA is TGTGCCAGCAGTTACCAAGGGCCCGTCAGTCAAGAGACCCAGTACTTC.

This clone was found a few times. The same CDR3 is also encoded by other DNA sequences in this sample. V usage is TRBV4-1 and J usage is TRBJ2-5, with D hard to call. CDR3 length: 13 amino acids. Germline V lookup: CDR1 MGHRA, CDR2 YSYEKL. The V end lost 0 bases, the J end lost 3 bases, and 5 bases lay between the germline ends. This chain's CDR3 is CASSQDGEETQYF. The DNA of the CDR3 is TGCGCCAGCAGCCAAGATGGGGAAGAGACCCAGTACTTC.

The chain couples TRBV9 to TRBJ1-2, with TRBD1 matching 8 bases. J gave up 5 bases and V 4 bases, and 7 bases lay outside the gene matches. The CDR3 runs 14 residues. The germline CDR1 and CDR2 sequences are SGDLS and YYNGEE. The CDR3 region is CASSQPGTGYGYTF. The CDR3 nucleotides are TGTGCCAGCAGCCAACCCGGGACAGGTTATGGCTACACCTTC.

J is TRBJ2-1 and V is TRBV19, with TRBD2 identical over 8 bases. CDR3 size: 16 residues. CDR1 and CDR2 (germline): LNHDA, SQIVND (reference sequence). J was trimmed by 0 bases and V by 10 bases; bases with no gene match: 11. In DNA form, the CDR3 reads TGTGCCACTACCCGGGCGGGGGGTAGCTCCTACAATGAGCAGTTCTTC. This translates into CATTRAGGSSYNEQFF.

The chain uses TRBV7-6 and TRBJ2-5; 7 positions agree with TRBD1. The CDR3 contains 13 residues. Germline CDR1 SGHVS, CDR2 FNYEAQ. The J segment lost 3 bases and the V segment lost 5 bases, leaving 3 bases of the junction unmatched. In nucleotides, the CDR3 is TGTGCCAGCAGCCCTGGGACAGAAGAGACCCAGTACTTC. Its protein product is CASSPGTEETQYF. The whole variable domain, filled in from reference TRBV7-6 and TRBJ2-5, reads GAGVSQSPRYKVTKRGQDVALRCDPISGHVSLYWYRQALGQGPEFLTYFNYEAQQDKSGLPNDRFSAERPEGSISTLTIQRTEQRDSAMYRCASSPGTEETQYFGPGTRLLVL.